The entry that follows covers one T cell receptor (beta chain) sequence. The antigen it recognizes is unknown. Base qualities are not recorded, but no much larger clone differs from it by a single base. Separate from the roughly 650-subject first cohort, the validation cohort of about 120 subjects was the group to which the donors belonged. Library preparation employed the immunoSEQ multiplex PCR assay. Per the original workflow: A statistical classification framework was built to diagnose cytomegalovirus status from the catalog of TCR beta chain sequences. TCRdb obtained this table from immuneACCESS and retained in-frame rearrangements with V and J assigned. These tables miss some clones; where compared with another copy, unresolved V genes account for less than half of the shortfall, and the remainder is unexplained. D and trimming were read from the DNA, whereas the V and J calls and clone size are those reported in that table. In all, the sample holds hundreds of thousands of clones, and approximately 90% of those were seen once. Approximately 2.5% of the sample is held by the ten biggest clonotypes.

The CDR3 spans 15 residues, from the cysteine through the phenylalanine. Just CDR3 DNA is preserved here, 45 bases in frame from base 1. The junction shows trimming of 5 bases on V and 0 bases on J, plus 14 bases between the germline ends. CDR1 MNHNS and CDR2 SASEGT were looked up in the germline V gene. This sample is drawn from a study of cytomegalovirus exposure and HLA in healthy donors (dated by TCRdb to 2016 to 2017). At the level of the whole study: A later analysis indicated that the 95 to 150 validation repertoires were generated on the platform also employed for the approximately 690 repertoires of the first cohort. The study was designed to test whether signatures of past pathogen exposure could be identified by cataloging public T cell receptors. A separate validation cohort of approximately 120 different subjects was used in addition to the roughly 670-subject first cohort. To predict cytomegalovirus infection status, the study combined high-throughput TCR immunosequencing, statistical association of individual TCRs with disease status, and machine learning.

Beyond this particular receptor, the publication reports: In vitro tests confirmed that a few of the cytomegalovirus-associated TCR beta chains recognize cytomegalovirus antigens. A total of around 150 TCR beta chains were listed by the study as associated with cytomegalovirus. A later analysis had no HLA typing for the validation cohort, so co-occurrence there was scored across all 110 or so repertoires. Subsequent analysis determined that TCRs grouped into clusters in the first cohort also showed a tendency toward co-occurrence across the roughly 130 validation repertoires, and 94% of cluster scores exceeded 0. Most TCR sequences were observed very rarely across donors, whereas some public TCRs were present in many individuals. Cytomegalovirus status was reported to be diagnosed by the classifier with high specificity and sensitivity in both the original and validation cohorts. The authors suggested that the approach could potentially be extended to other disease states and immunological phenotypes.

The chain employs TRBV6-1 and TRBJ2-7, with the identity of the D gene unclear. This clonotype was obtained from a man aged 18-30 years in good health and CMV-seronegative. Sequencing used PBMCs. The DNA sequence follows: TGTGCCAGCAGTACCACGACTGTTTACTCCTACGAGCAGTACTTC. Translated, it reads CASSTTTVYSYEQYF.